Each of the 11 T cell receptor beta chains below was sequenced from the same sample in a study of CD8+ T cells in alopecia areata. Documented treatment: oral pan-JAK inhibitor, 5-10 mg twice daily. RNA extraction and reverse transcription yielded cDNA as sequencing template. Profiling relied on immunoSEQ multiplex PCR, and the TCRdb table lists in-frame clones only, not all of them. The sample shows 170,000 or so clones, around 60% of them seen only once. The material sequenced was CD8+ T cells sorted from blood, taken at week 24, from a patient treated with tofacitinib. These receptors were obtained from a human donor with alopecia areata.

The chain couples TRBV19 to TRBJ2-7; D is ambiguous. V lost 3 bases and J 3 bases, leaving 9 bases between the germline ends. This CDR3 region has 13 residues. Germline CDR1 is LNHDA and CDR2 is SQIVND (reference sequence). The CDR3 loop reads CASSIHRFYEQYF. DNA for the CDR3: TGTGCCAGTAGTATCCACAGATTCTACGAGCAGTACTTC.

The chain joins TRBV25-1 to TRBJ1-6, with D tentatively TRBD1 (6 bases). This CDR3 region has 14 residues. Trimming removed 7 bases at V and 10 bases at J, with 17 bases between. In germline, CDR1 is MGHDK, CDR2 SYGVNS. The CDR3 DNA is TGTGCCAGCACCGACCACAGGGTGCCCTCACCCCTCCACTTT. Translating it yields CASTDHRVPSPLHF.

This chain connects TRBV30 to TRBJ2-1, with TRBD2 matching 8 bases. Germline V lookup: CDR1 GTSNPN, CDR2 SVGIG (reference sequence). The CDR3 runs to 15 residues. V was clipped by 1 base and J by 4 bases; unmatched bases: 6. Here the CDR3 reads CAWSGAGVPYNEQFF. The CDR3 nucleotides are TGTGCCTGGAGTGGAGCGGGGGTTCCTTACAATGAGCAGTTCTTC.

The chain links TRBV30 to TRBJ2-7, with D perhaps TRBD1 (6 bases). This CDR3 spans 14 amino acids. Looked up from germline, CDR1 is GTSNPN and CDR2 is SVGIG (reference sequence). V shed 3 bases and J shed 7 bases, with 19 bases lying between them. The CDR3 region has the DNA TGTGCCTGGAGCAGGGGACGCCTCCTGACGGAGCAGTACTTC. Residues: CAWSRGRLLTEQYF.

This CDR3 is CAISEAGTIYEQYF. The CDR3, as DNA: TGTGCCATCAGTGAGGCAGGGACAATCTACGAGCAGTACTTC. This chain uses TRBV10-3 with TRBJ2-7, with D perhaps TRBD1 (6 bases). This CDR3 is 14 amino acids long. Trimming left V 2 bases short and J 3 bases short, with 11 bases between. In germline, CDR1 is ENHRY, CDR2 SYGVKD.

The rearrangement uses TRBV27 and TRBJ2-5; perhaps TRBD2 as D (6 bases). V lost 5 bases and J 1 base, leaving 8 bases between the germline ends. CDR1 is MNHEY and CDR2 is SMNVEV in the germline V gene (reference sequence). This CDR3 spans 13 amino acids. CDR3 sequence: CASSGSGQETQYF. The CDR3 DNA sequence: TGTGCCAGCAGTGGTAGCGGCCAAGAGACCCAGTACTTC.

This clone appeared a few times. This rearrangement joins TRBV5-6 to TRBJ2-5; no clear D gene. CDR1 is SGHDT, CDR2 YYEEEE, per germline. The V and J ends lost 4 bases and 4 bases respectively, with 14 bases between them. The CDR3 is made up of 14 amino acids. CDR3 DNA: TGTGCCAGCAGCCTACTCCCCACGGGAGAGACCCAGTACTTC. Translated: CASSLLPTGETQYF.

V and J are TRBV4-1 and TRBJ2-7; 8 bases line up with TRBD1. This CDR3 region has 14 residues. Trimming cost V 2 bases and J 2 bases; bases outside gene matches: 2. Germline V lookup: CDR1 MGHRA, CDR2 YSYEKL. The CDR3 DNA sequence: TGCGCCAGCAGCCAAAAGACAGGGGCCTACGAGCAGTACTTC. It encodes CASSQKTGAYEQYF.

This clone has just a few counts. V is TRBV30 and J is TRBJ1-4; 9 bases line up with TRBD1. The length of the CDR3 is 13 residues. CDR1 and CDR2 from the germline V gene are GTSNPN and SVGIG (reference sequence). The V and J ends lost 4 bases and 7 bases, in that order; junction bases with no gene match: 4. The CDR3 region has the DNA TGTGCCTGGAATGACAGGGGGATTGAAAAACTGTTTTTT. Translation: CAWNDRGIEKLFF. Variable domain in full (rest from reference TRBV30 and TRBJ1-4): SQTIHQWPATLVQPVGSPLSLECTVEGTSNPNLYWYRQAAGRGLQLLFYSVGIGQISSEVPQNLSASRPQDRQFILSSKKLLLSDSGFYLCAWNDRGIEKLFFGSGTQLSVL.

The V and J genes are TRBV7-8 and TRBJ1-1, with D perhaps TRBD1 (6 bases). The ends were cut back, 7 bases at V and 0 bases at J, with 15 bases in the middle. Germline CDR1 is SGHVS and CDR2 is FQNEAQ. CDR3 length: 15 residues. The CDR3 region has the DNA TGTGCCAGCAATGGGGAGGGACATCTGAACACTGAAGCTTTCTTT. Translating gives CASNGEGHLNTEAFF.

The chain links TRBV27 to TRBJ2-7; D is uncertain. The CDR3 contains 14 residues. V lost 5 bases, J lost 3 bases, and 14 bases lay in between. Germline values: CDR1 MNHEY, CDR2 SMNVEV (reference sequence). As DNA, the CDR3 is TGTGCCAGCAGTCTAGTAGGGCCCGACTACGAGCAGTACTTC. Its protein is CASSLVGPDYEQYF.